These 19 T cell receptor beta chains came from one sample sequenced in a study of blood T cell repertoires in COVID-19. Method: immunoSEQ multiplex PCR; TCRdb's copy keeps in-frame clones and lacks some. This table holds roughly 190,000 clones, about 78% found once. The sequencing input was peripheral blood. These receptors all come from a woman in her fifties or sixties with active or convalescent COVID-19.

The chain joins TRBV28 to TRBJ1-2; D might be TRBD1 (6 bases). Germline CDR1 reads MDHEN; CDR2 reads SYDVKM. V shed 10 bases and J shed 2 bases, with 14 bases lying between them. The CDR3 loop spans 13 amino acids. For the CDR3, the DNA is TGTGCCACCGAGAGAGGGGGAAACTATGGCTACACCTTC. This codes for CATERGGNYGYTF.

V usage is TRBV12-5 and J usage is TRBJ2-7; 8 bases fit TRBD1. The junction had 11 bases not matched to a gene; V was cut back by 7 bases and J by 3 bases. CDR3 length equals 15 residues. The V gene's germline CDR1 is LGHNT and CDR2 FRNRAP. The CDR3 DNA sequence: TGTGCTAGTGCCCCAGACAGGGGAAACCTCTACGAGCAGTACTTC. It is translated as CASAPDRGNLYEQYF.

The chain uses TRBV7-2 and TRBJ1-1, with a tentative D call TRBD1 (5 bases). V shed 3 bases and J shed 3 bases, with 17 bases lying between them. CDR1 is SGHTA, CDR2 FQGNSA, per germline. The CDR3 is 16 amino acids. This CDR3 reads CASSLFGGREDTEAFF. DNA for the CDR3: TGTGCCAGCAGCTTGTTCGGGGGAAGGGAGGACACTGAAGCTTTCTTT.

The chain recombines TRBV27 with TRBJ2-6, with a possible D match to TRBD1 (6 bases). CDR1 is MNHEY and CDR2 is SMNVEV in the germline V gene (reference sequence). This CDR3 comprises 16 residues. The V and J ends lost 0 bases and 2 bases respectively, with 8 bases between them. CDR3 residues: CASSLSQGAGANVLTF. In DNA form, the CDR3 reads TGTGCCAGCAGTTTATCACAGGGCGCTGGGGCCAACGTCCTGACTTTC.

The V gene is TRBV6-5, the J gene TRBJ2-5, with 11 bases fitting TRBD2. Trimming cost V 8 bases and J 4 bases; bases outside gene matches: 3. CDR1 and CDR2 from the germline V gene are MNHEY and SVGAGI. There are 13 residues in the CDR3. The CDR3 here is CASQLAGVETQYF. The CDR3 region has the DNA TGTGCCAGCCAACTAGCGGGGGTAGAGACCCAGTACTTC.

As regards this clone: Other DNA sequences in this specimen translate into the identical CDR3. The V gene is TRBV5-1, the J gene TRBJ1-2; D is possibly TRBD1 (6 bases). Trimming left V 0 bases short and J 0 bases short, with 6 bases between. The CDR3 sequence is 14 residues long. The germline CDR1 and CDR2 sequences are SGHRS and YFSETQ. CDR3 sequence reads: CASSLGTANYGYTF. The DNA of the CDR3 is TGCGCCAGCAGCTTGGGGACAGCTAACTATGGCTACACCTTC.

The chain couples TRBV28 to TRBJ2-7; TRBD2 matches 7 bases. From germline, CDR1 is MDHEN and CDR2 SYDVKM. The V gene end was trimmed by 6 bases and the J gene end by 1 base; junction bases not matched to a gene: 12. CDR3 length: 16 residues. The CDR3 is CASSRISGLQSYEQYF. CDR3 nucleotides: TGTGCCAGCAGCCGTATTTCGGGACTACAATCCTACGAGCAGTACTTC.

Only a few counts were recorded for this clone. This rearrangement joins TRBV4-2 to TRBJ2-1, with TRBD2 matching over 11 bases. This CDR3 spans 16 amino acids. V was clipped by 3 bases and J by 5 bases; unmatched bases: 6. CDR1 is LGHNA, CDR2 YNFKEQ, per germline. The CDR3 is CASSHAAGLADNEQFF. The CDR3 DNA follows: TGTGCCAGCAGCCATGCCGCGGGACTAGCGGACAATGAGCAGTTCTTC.

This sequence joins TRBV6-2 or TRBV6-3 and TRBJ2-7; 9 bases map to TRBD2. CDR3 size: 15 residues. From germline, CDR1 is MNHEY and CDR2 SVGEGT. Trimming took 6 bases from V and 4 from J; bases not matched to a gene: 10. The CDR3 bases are TGTGCCAGCAGCCTCTTTAGCGGGAGCAAATACGAGCAGTACTTC. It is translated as CASSLFSGSKYEQYF.

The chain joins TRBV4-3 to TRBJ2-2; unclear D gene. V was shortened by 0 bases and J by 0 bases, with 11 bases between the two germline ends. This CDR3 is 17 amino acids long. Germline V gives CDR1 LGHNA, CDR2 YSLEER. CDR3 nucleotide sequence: TGCGCCAGCAGCCAAGACCTAGTAGCCGCGAACACCGGGGAGCTGTTTTTT. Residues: CASSQDLVAANTGELFF.

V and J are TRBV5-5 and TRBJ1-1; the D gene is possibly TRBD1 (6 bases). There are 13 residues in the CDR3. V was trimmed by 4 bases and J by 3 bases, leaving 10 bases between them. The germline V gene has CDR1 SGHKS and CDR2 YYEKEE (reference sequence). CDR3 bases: TGTGCCAGCAGCCCCGCAGGGGACACTGAAGCTTTCTTT. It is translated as CASSPAGDTEAFF. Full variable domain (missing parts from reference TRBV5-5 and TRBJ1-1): DAGVTQSPTHLIKTRGQQVTLRCSPISGHKSVSWYQQVLGQGPQFIFQYYEKEERGRGNFPDRFSARQFPNYSSELNVNALLLGDSALYLCASSPAGDTEAFFGQGTRLTVV.

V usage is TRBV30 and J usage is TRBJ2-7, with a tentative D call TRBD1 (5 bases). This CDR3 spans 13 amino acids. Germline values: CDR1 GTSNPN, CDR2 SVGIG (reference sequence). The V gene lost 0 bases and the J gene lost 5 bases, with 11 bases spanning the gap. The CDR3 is CAWSVIREHEQYF. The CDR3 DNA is TGTGCCTGGAGTGTTATCAGGGAACACGAGCAGTACTTC.

The CDR3 nucleotides read TGTGCCAGCAGCTTAGTGACAGGGGATTCCTATGGCTACACCTTC. Amino acid sequence: CASSLVTGDSYGYTF. This chain connects TRBV7-2 to TRBJ1-2; the match to TRBD1 covers 8 bases. The CDR3 spans 15 residues. V was pared by 1 base and J by 4 bases, with 5 bases of the junction left unmatched. Germline lookup yields CDR1 SGHTA and CDR2 FQGNSA.

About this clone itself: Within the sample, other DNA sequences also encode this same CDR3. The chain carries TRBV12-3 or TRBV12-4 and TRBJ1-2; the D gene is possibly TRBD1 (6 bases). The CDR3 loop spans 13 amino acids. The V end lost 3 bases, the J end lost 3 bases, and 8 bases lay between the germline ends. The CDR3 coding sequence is TGTGCCAGCAGTTTGGACAGATACTATGGCTACACCTTC. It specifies CASSLDRYYGYTF.

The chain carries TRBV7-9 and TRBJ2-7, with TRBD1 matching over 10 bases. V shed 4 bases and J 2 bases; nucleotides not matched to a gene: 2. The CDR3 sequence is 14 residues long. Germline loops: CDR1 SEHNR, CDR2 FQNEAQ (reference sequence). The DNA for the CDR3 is TGTGCCAGCAGCTCCGGGACAGGGGCCTACGAGCAGTACTTC. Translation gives CASSSGTGAYEQYF.

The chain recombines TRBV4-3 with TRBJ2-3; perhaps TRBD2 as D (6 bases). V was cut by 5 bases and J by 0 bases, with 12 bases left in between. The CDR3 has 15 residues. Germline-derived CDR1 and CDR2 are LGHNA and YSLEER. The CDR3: CASSSTGTSTDTQYF. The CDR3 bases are TGCGCCAGCAGCTCTACCGGGACTAGCACAGATACGCAGTATTTT.

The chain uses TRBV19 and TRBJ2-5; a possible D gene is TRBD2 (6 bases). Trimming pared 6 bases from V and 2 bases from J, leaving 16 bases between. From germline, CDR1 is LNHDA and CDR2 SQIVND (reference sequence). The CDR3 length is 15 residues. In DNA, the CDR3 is TGTGCCAGTAGCTCACGCGGGACCTTACAAGAGACCCAGTACTTC. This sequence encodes CASSSRGTLQETQYF.

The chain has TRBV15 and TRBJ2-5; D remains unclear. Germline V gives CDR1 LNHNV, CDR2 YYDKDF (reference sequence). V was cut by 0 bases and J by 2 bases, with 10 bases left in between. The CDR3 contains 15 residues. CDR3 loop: CATSREAVPQETQYF. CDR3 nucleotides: TGTGCCACCAGCAGAGAGGCAGTCCCACAAGAGACCCAGTACTTC.

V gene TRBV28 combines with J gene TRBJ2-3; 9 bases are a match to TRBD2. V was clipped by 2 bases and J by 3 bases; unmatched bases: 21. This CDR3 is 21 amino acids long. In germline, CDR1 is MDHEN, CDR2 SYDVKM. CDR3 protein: CASSLPLSWGSGRSATDTQYF. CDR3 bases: TGTGCCAGCAGTTTACCTCTTAGCTGGGGTAGCGGGAGATCGGCAACAGATACGCAGTATTTT.